This T cell receptor (beta chain) was obtained from a study of beta chain features in type 1 diabetes. Central memory, naive, regulatory and stem cell-like memory CD4+ cells were sorted by CD45RO/CCR7/CD25/CD127/CD95/CD27. The authors reverse transcribed all of the isolated RNA, so sequencing captured expressed TCRB transcripts. TCRdb's table, derived via immunoSEQ multiplex PCR, lists solely in-frame clones and lacks some. The sample shows some 150,000 clones, under 11% of them seen only once. Germline CDR1 is SGHTA and CDR2 is FQGNSA. There are 14 residues in the CDR3. V lost 2 bases and J lost 5, with 12 bases in between.

The sample taken for sequencing was naive CD4+ T cells from blood. The sequence was obtained from a man younger than 30 in good health. The rearrangement links TRBV7-2 to TRBJ2-5, with a possible D match to TRBD1 (6 bases). CDR3 sequence: CASSLQGSGETQYF. As DNA, the CDR3 is TGTGCCAGCAGCTTACAGGGGTCAGGGGAGACCCAGTACTTC.